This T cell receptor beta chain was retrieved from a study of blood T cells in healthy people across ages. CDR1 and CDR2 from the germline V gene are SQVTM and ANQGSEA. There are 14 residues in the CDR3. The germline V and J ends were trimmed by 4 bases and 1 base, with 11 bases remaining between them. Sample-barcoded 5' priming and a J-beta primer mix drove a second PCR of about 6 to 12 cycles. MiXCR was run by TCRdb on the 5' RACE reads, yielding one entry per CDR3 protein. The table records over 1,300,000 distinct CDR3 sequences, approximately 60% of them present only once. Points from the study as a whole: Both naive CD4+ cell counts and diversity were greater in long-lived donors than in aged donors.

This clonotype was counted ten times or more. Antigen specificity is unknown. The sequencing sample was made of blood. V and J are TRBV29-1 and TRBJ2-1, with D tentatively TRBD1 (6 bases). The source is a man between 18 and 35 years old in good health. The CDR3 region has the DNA TGCAGCGTTGGAGGGGGACCTTCCTACAATGAGCAGTTCTTC. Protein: CSVGGGPSYNEQFF.